This TCR beta chain was documented in a study of vaccination and CD4 T cells after COVID-19. Treatment denoted: approximately 11-day PBMC culture with coronavirus spike peptide pools or control peptides (ViraFEST assay). ViraFEST sequenced TCRs after peptide-pool expansion of antigen-specific T cells. An Oncomine TCR Beta short-read assay was used to sequence the DNA from cultured CD4+ T cells. MiXCR, run by TCRdb on the PCR reads, gives a single entry per CDR3 protein. The repertoire consists of about 12,000 distinct CDR3 sequences, with 25% to 35% occurring once and the leading ten covering around a third. The V and J ends lost 6 bases and 0 bases respectively, with 15 bases between them. Per the germline V gene, CDR1 is MNHEY and CDR2 is SMNVEV (reference sequence). The CDR3 is 17 amino acids. Study-wide results and caveats: Convalescent patients displayed a median about 86% of reactive clones emerging only post-vaccination.

This clonotype was seen a handful of times. The antigen is undetermined. The origin of this receptor is a human donor who received a COVID-19 vaccine. Sequences were derived from CD4+ T cells from blood, cultured in vitro, sampled before SARS-CoV-2 vaccination. The chain carries TRBV27 and TRBJ1-6; D gene ambiguous. The CDR3 spells CASSPVSGSSYNSPLHF. In nucleotides, the CDR3 is TGTGCCAGCAGCCCGGTGTCTGGGAGCTCCTATAATTCACCCCTCCACTTT.